Below, 28 T cell receptor beta chains from the same sample are listed, as sequenced in a study of T cell repertoires in cytomegalovirus infection. TCRdb reprocessed the reads with MiXCR, giving one entry per CDR3 protein. The sample contains fewer than 350,000 distinct CDR3 sequences, over 7.5% of which appear only once. Sequenced material: PBMCs. These receptors came from a human donor in good health (CMV status not recorded). Some clones in this sample may be carry-over from other donors' samples.

In its sample, this clonotype was seen many times. The CDR3 coding sequence is TGTGCCAGCAGCCCGGACGGGGGGCGCTCCTACAATGAGCAGTTCTTC. It is translated as CASSPDGGRSYNEQFF. The chain carries TRBV5-6 and TRBJ2-1; D may be TRBD2 (7 bases). Per the germline V gene, CDR1 is SGHDT and CDR2 is YYEEEE. V was cut by 4 bases and J by 0 bases, with 14 bases left in between. This CDR3 has 16 amino acids.

The sample holds many counts of this clonotype. The V and J genes are TRBV7-2 and TRBJ2-1, with 11 bases aligning to TRBD2. The V segment lost 5 bases and the J segment 7 bases; nucleotides outside the gene matches: 7. The CDR3 totals 15 residues. Germline V gene lookup returns CDR1 SGHTA and CDR2 FQGNSA. The CDR3 here is CASSRPGTSGNEQFF. The DNA of the CDR3 is TGTGCCAGCAGCCGTCCCGGGACTAGCGGTAATGAGCAGTTCTTC. Full variable domain (rest looked up from reference TRBV7-2 and TRBJ2-1): GAGVSQSPSNKVTEKGKDVELRCDPISGHTALYWYRQSLGQGLEFLIYFQGNSAPDKSGLPSDRFSAERTGGSVSTLTIQRTQQEDSAVYLCASSRPGTSGNEQFFGPGTRLTVL.

This clonotype was picked up many times. The V gene is TRBV12-3 or TRBV12-4, the J gene TRBJ1-5; D remains unclear. V lost 4 bases, J lost 3 bases, and 13 bases lay in between. The CDR3 spans 15 residues. The CDR3 spells CASSSSGRANQPQHF. CDR3 bases: TGTGCCAGCAGTTCCTCCGGAAGGGCCAATCAGCCCCAGCATTTT.

This clonotype turned up a few times. V and J are TRBV15 and TRBJ1-1; tentatively, D is TRBD1 (6 bases). V was trimmed by 2 bases and J by 0 bases, leaving 10 bases between them. The germline CDR1 and CDR2 sequences are LNHNV and YYDKDF (reference sequence). CDR3 size: 15 residues. CDR3 bases: TGTGCCACCAGCAGAATGGACAGCCTGAACACTGAAGCTTTCTTT. Encoded protein: CATSRMDSLNTEAFF.

The chain couples TRBV6-6 to TRBJ2-5; no definite D call. Germline assignment: CDR1 MNHNY and CDR2 SVGAGI (reference sequence). V lost 7 bases, J lost 4 bases, and 7 bases lay in between. The CDR3 consists of 11 residues. The CDR3 nucleotides are TGTGCCAGCACCTCGACAGAGACCCAGTACTTC. Translated, it gives CASTSTETQYF.

This clonotype occurred many times. The genes are TRBV7-3 and TRBJ2-1; 11 bases fit TRBD1. V was clipped by 5 bases and J by 7 bases; unmatched bases: 19. The CDR3 is made up of 19 amino acids. CDR1 is SGHTA and CDR2 is FQGTGA in the germline V gene. CDR3 nucleotide sequence: TGTGCCAGCAGCGTCAATCGTGGGGGGTGGACAGGGGGCTTTAATGAGCAGTTCTTC. Amino acids: CASSVNRGGWTGGFNEQFF.

The rearrangement links TRBV4-2 to TRBJ2-1; the D is unclear. V lost 3 bases and J lost 5, with 5 bases in between. Germline CDR1 LGHNA, CDR2 YNFKEQ. The CDR3 has 12 amino acids. CDR3 in DNA: TGTGCCAGCAGCCATGAGAACAATGAGCAGTTCTTC. This encodes CASSHENNEQFF.

This clonotype was seen many times. The chain links TRBV7-2 to TRBJ1-1; D remains unclear. CDR3 length: 14 amino acids. V gave up 3 bases and J gave up 0 bases, with 8 bases separating them. Germline V CDR1 and CDR2: SGHTA, FQGNSA. The CDR3 reads CASSFPGLNTEAFF. The CDR3 nucleotides are TGTGCCAGCAGCTTCCCGGGATTGAACACTGAAGCTTTCTTT.

This clonotype was recorded many times. The gene calls are TRBV27 and TRBJ1-6; 7 bases agree with TRBD1. J was trimmed by 7 bases and V by 3 bases; bases with no gene match: 3. The germline V gene encodes CDR1 MNHEY and CDR2 SMNVEV (reference sequence). The CDR3 has 14 amino acids. The CDR3 loop reads CASSFGTANSPLHF. CDR3 sequence (DNA): TGTGCCAGCAGTTTCGGGACAGCGAATTCACCCCTCCACTTT.

This clonotype was seen many times. This sequence joins TRBV12-3 or TRBV12-4 and TRBJ2-3, with 13 nucleotides matching TRBD2. The trim removed 5 bases at V and 6 bases at J, leaving 11 bases unmatched. The CDR3 has 17 amino acids. The CDR3, as DNA: TGTGCCAGCAGTCCCCCCGGGACTAGCGGGAAGTTTGATACGCAGTATTTT. Its translation: CASSPPGTSGKFDTQYF.

This clonotype was seen a few times. The rearrangement links TRBV4-1 to TRBJ1-4; D might be TRBD1 (5 bases). The germline gives CDR1 MGHRA, CDR2 YSYEKL. V was pared by 4 bases and J by 8 bases, with 14 bases between. The CDR3 is 14 residues long. CDR3 DNA sequence: TGCGCCAGCAGCCTTACGAGGGGAGGAGAAAAACTGTTTTTT. Its translation is CASSLTRGGEKLFF.

This clonotype was counted a few times. The chain joins TRBV2 to TRBJ1-2, with D unresolved. With 5 bases removed from V and 5 bases from J, the gap between germline ends came to 12 bases. Germline V lookup: CDR1 SNHLY, CDR2 FYNNEI. This CDR3 contains 13 residues. Here the CDR3 DNA reads TGTGCCAGCAGTTCCCCCCTCAGATATGGCTACACCTTC. It codes for CASSSPLRYGYTF.

This clonotype appeared a few times. V usage is TRBV20-1 and J usage is TRBJ2-4, with no clear D. Trimming took 1 base from V and 4 from J, leaving 14 bases between them. The germline gives CDR1 DFQATT, CDR2 SNEGSKA (reference sequence). This CDR3 region has 15 residues. This CDR3 reads CSARGGIAEKNIQYF. The CDR3 coding sequence is TGCAGTGCTAGAGGAGGAATAGCAGAGAAAAACATTCAGTACTTC.

This clonotype has ten or more counts. The chain employs TRBV7-2 and TRBJ2-5; 10 nucleotides align to TRBD2. From germline, CDR1 is SGHTA and CDR2 FQGNSA. V trimming: 3 bases; J trimming: 0 bases; junction bases outside the gene matches: 7. The CDR3 contains 17 residues. The CDR3 coding sequence is TGTGCCAGCAGCTTTCACAGACTAGCGGGCTACCAAGAGACCCAGTACTTC. Amino acid sequence: CASSFHRLAGYQETQYF.

The V and J genes are TRBV6-2 or TRBV6-3 and TRBJ2-4; a weak D match, TRBD1 (6 bases). There are 12 residues in the CDR3. CDR1 and CDR2 (germline): MNHEY, SVGEGT. The germline V and J ends were trimmed by 11 bases and 7 bases, with 15 bases remaining between them. This CDR3 reads CAVGQGTNIQYF. The CDR3 nucleotides are TGTGCCGTGGGCCAGGGGACGAACATTCAGTACTTC.

This clonotype occurred a few times. This chain joins TRBV6-1 and TRBJ1-6; perhaps TRBD1 as D (6 bases). V was shortened by 6 bases and J by 7 bases, with 10 bases between the two germline ends. Germline-derived CDR1 and CDR2 are MNHNS and SASEGT. This CDR3 contains 13 residues. The CDR3 spells CASRDRLNSPLHF. The CDR3 region has the DNA TGTGCCAGCAGGGACAGATTAAATTCACCCCTCCACTTT.

The V gene is TRBV10-3, the J gene TRBJ2-1; TRBD2 agrees at 8 bases. The junction had 16 bases not matched to a gene; V was cut back by 8 bases and J by 7 bases. Germline CDR1 and CDR2: ENHRY and SYGVKD. This CDR3 contains 16 residues. CDR3 loop: CAIGIVAGFSGNEQFF. The CDR3 bases are TGTGCCATCGGAATCGTAGCGGGGTTCTCCGGAAATGAGCAGTTCTTC.

This chain joins TRBV28 and TRBJ2-7; D may correspond to TRBD1 or TRBD2 (5 bases each). This CDR3 comprises 14 residues. V was cut by 7 bases and J by 3 bases, with 16 bases left in between. CDR1 is MDHEN and CDR2 is SYDVKM in the germline V gene. The CDR3 sequence: CASTPQRGIYEQYF. The CDR3 DNA follows: TGTGCCAGCACCCCTCAGAGGGGCATCTACGAGCAGTACTTC.

V and J are TRBV20-1 and TRBJ1-5, with TRBD1 identical over 7 bases. The CDR3 is 15 amino acids. Trimming took 5 bases from V and 6 from J; bases not matched to a gene: 13. CDR1 is DFQATT, CDR2 SNEGSKA, per germline (reference sequence). The DNA of the CDR3 is TGCAGTGCTCGACAGGGAGGTTATTTGGGTCAGCCCCAGCATTTT. Its protein product is CSARQGGYLGQPQHF.

At least ten counts were recorded for this clonotype. This rearrangement joins TRBV12-3 or TRBV12-4 to TRBJ1-2, with D uncertain. The length of the CDR3 is 14 residues. V dropped 3 bases and J dropped 5 bases, with 13 bases sitting between them. The CDR3 region has the DNA TGTGCCAGCAGTTTTGATCGGACGGATTATGGCTACACCTTC. It yields the protein CASSFDRTDYGYTF.

This clonotype was detected a few times. The chain links TRBV4-1 to TRBJ2-6; D is unresolved. V shed 5 bases and J shed 0 bases, with 2 bases lying between them. The CDR3 is made up of 13 amino acids. Per the germline V gene, CDR1 is MGHRA and CDR2 is YSYEKL. CDR3 bases: TGCGCCAGCAGCAACTCTGGGGCCAACGTCCTGACTTTC. It codes for CASSNSGANVLTF.

This clonotype appeared a few times. V is TRBV28 and J is TRBJ2-2; D is perhaps TRBD1 (5 bases). The germline V and J ends were trimmed by 5 bases and 3 bases, with 19 bases remaining between them. Looked up from germline, CDR1 is MDHEN and CDR2 is SYDVKM. The CDR3 length is 17 residues. The CDR3 DNA reads TGTGCCAGCAGTCCGTACAGGTCCGGACCTGACACCGGGGAGCTGTTTTTT. Its protein is CASSPYRSGPDTGELFF.

This clonotype was detected ten times or more. The chain has TRBV7-2 and TRBJ2-5; D may match TRBD1 or TRBD2 (6 bases each). V was trimmed by 0 bases and J by 4 bases, leaving 12 bases between them. The length of the CDR3 is 15 residues. Germline assignment: CDR1 SGHTA and CDR2 FQGNSA. CDR3 region: CASSLAARGRETQYF. DNA for the CDR3: TGTGCCAGCAGCTTAGCAGCCCGGGGGCGAGAGACCCAGTACTTC. Variable domain in full (rest from reference TRBV7-2 and TRBJ2-5): GAGVSQSPSNKVTEKGKDVELRCDPISGHTALYWYRQSLGQGLEFLIYFQGNSAPDKSGLPSDRFSAERTGGSVSTLTIQRTQQEDSAVYLCASSLAARGRETQYFGPGTRLLVL.

This clonotype has ten or more counts. The rearrangement joins TRBV7-6 to TRBJ1-6, with no clear D. This CDR3 spans 20 amino acids. The ends were cut back, 3 bases at V and 0 bases at J, with 21 bases in the middle. Germline CDR1 SGHVS, CDR2 FNYEAQ. CDR3: CASSFTRRTNWSSYNSPLHF. The CDR3, as DNA: TGTGCCAGCAGCTTTACTCGACGGACCAATTGGAGCTCCTATAATTCACCCCTCCACTTT.

This clonotype was detected many times. The chain has TRBV6-2 or TRBV6-3 and TRBJ2-3; 8 positions agree with TRBD2. The J segment lost 9 bases and the V segment lost 4 bases, leaving 9 bases of the junction unmatched. This CDR3 spans 14 amino acids. From germline, CDR1 is MNHEY and CDR2 SVGEGT. The CDR3: CASSSGGAGATQYF. The CDR3 DNA sequence: TGTGCCAGCAGTTCGGGGGGGGCCGGCGCGACGCAGTATTTT.

The chain has TRBV6-8 and TRBJ2-2, with TRBD1 identical over 10 bases. CDR1 and CDR2 from the germline V gene are MNHGY and SAAAGT. V was pared by 10 bases and J by 6 bases, with 11 bases of the junction left unmatched. The CDR3 has 15 residues. The CDR3 DNA reads TGTGCCACCGCGTCCGGGACAGGGGTCCCCGGGGAGCTGTTTTTT. It translates to CATASGTGVPGELFF.

This clonotype was counted at least ten times. The CDR3 protein is CASSQEPPSGTQLNEQFF. The CDR3 region has the DNA TGCGCCAGCAGCCAAGAACCCCCGAGCGGGACCCAACTTAATGAGCAGTTCTTC. J is TRBJ2-1 and V is TRBV4-1; 7 bases match TRBD2. This CDR3 spans 18 amino acids. After removal of 0 bases from V and 7 bases from J, the junction contained 15 bases not matched to a gene. Looked up from germline, CDR1 is MGHRA and CDR2 is YSYEKL.

This clonotype appeared a few times. This chain links TRBV2 with TRBJ2-3; 7 positions agree with TRBD1. The V segment lost 5 bases and the J segment 4 bases; nucleotides outside the gene matches: 6. Germline values: CDR1 SNHLY, CDR2 FYNNEI. The CDR3 is made up of 14 amino acids. CDR3 nucleotide sequence: TGTGCCAGCAGTCGGGACAGTCAAGCAGATACGCAGTATTTT. This encodes CASSRDSQADTQYF. Supplemented by reference TRBV2 and TRBJ2-3, the full variable domain reads EPEVTQTPSHQVTQMGQEVILRCVPISNHLYFYWYRQILGQKVEFLVSFYNNEISEKSEIFDDQFSVERPDGSNFTLKIRSTKLEDSAMYFCASSRDSQADTQYFGPGTRLTVL.